One sample yielded the 14 T cell receptor beta chains listed below, sequenced in a study of T cell repertoires in cytomegalovirus infection. These receptors are not linked to any known antigen. Using its own MiXCR run on the reads, TCRdb lists one record per CDR3 protein. Among some 320,000 distinct CDR3 sequences listed, 25% to 30% were seen once. The source material was cultured PBMCs, sampled from culture after CMV antigen stimulation. The receptors were sampled from a human donor in good health (CMV status not recorded). Some clones in this sample may be carry-over from other donors' samples.

This clonotype appeared a few times. The genes are TRBV19 and TRBJ2-7, with D possibly matching TRBD1 (6 bases). With 2 bases removed from V and 2 bases from J, the gap between germline ends came to 13 bases. The CDR3 is 15 amino acids. CDR1 is LNHDA, CDR2 SQIVND, per germline (reference sequence). The CDR3 DNA sequence: TGTGCCAGTAGTATAAGTCCCAGGGACACCTACGAGCAGTACTTC. It yields the protein CASSISPRDTYEQYF.

This clonotype showed up just once. This chain uses TRBV7-9 with TRBJ2-7; D is unclear. The CDR3 runs 15 residues. V was pared by 3 bases and J by 6 bases, with 18 bases between. Germline-derived CDR1 and CDR2 are SEHNR and FQNEAQ (reference sequence). CDR3 DNA sequence: TGTGCCAGCAGCTTTATCGGTCTCTCATGGGGCGAGCAGTACTTC. It codes for CASSFIGLSWGEQYF.

This clonotype was detected a few times. The chain uses TRBV20-1 and TRBJ2-7, with unresolved D. Trimming shortened V by 2 bases and J by 0 bases, and 14 bases separated the two germline ends. Germline CDR1 DFQATT, CDR2 SNEGSKA (reference sequence). The CDR3 totals 15 residues. CDR3 bases: TGCAGTGCTAGATACTCCGGGCCGCACTCCTACGAGCAGTACTTC. It codes for CSARYSGPHSYEQYF.

This clonotype was counted a few times. The rearrangement uses TRBV12-3 or TRBV12-4 and TRBJ1-3; D ambiguous. The CDR3 runs 12 residues. V dropped 10 bases and J dropped 0 bases, with 7 bases sitting between them. The CDR3, as DNA: TGTGCCACTAGCCTCTCTGGAAACACCATATATTTT. It specifies CATSLSGNTIYF.

The CDR3 region is CASSQGGGEQYF. CDR3 nucleotides: TGTGCCAGCAGCCAAGGCGGGGGGGAGCAGTACTTC. The chain recombines TRBV3-1 with TRBJ2-7; TRBD2 aligns across 8 bases. This CDR3 has 12 amino acids. CDR1 is LGHDT, CDR2 YNNKEL, per germline (reference sequence). J lost 7 bases, V lost 1 base, and 0 bases had no gene match.

This rearrangement joins TRBV6-6 to TRBJ2-7, with D maybe TRBD1 (6 bases). The CDR3 has 14 amino acids. V was shortened by 6 bases and J by 2 bases, with 14 bases between the two germline ends. Germline V gene sequence: CDR1 MNHNY, CDR2 SVGAGI (reference sequence). The CDR3 DNA is TGTGCCAGCAGCCAGACTACAGGGCCCTACGAGCAGTACTTC. Amino acid sequence: CASSQTTGPYEQYF.

This clonotype was picked up a small number of times. The J gene is TRBJ2-7, the V gene TRBV6-1, with 15 bases lining up with TRBD2. The CDR3 spans 19 residues. The germline CDR1 and CDR2 sequences are MNHNS and SASEGT. V was clipped by 5 bases and J by 2 bases; unmatched bases: 13. Here the CDR3 reads CASSPADRRTSGRAYEQYF. The CDR3 nucleotides read TGTGCCAGCAGTCCAGCCGACAGGAGGACTAGCGGGAGGGCCTACGAGCAGTACTTC.

The rearrangement links TRBV10-3 to TRBJ2-3; TRBD2 matches at 13 bases. V shed 5 bases and J 0 bases; nucleotides not matched to a gene: 8. The CDR3 extends over 18 amino acids. Germline V gene sequence: CDR1 ENHRY, CDR2 SYGVKD. CDR3 DNA sequence: TGTGCCATCAGTTTTACTAGCGGGGGGGATGCTAGCACAGATACGCAGTATTTT. This encodes CAISFTSGGDASTDTQYF.

The chain employs TRBV6-6 and TRBJ1-5; D is ambiguous. V lost 4 bases to trimming and J lost 2 bases, with 12 bases between them. Germline V gives CDR1 MNHNY, CDR2 SVGAGI (reference sequence). The CDR3 extends over 15 amino acids. CDR3 bases: TGTGCCAGCAGTTTACGCGGGTCGGGCAATCAGCCCCAGCATTTT. The encoded protein is CASSLRGSGNQPQHF.

The V and J genes are TRBV12-3 or TRBV12-4 and TRBJ1-1; D is unresolved. The CDR3 runs to 15 residues. V was clipped by 5 bases and J by 0 bases, with 13 bases between them. CDR3 in amino acids: CASSPRPKMNTEAFF. CDR3 nucleotide sequence: TGTGCCAGCAGTCCCCGACCGAAAATGAACACTGAAGCTTTCTTT.

There are a few counts of this clonotype. The V and J genes are TRBV7-2 and TRBJ1-2; maybe TRBD1 (6 bases). The CDR3 is 12 amino acids. Germline V gene sequence: CDR1 SGHTA, CDR2 FQGNSA. The germline V and J ends were trimmed by 8 bases and 7 bases, with 14 bases remaining between them. CDR3 coding DNA: TGTGCCAGCCCTTCTCTCAGGGGTGGCTACACCTTC. It specifies CASPSLRGGYTF.

The rearrangement links TRBV30 to TRBJ1-1; TRBD1 agrees at 7 bases. CDR1 and CDR2 from the germline V gene are GTSNPN and SVGIG (reference sequence). V trimming: 0 bases; J trimming: 9 bases; junction bases outside the gene matches: 4. The CDR3 has 12 amino acids. This CDR3 is CAWSVLGQKAFF. The CDR3 DNA reads TGTGCCTGGAGTGTATTGGGACAGAAAGCTTTCTTT.

This clonotype was seen a handful of times. The chain couples TRBV27 to TRBJ2-7; D might be TRBD2 (5 bases). Per the germline V gene, CDR1 is MNHEY and CDR2 is SMNVEV (reference sequence). The V end lost 5 bases, the J end lost 2 bases, and 16 bases lay between the germline ends. The CDR3 runs 15 residues. The CDR3 region is CASSPRPDGAYEQYF. The CDR3 nucleotides read TGTGCCAGCAGTCCTCGCCCGGACGGGGCCTACGAGCAGTACTTC.

This clonotype was observed a few times. The gene calls are TRBV7-6 and TRBJ2-3; no firm D call. In germline, CDR1 is SGHVS, CDR2 FNYEAQ. Between the trimmed V and J ends, which lost 2 bases and 2 bases, there was a span of 11 bases. The CDR3 runs 15 residues. Written as DNA, the CDR3 is TGTGCCAGCAGCTTAACCTACCTTATCACAGATACGCAGTATTTT. Translated: CASSLTYLITDTQYF.